This T cell receptor (beta chain) was identified in a study of HIV-infected patients and healthy controls. About 550 ng RNA was reverse transcribed with alpha and beta constant-region primers. Separate chain-specific third strand synthesis with multiplexing indices produced the alpha and beta libraries. TCRdb processed the 5' RACE reads anew with MiXCR; each CDR3 protein has one entry. The repertoire holds under 25,000 distinct CDR3 sequences, with approximately 9.6% as singletons. All unsorted peripheral T cells were captured because whole blood was used without fractionation. This clonotype was picked up many times. This receptor was taken from an adult in good health. What was sequenced was blood.

The CDR3 region has the DNA TGTGCCACCGACAGGGGAAGTGGCAATCAGCCCCAGCATTTT. Amino acids: CATDRGSGNQPQHF. J is TRBJ1-5 and V is TRBV19; the match to TRBD1 covers 8 bases. V dropped 10 bases and J dropped 2; count of bases not matched to a gene: 7. The CDR3 loop spans 14 amino acids. Germline-derived CDR1 and CDR2 are LNHDA and SQIVND (reference sequence). The complete variable domain, with remaining parts taken from reference TRBV19 and TRBJ1-5, reads DGGITQSPKYLFRKEGQNVTLSCEQNLNHDAMYWYRQDPGQGLRLIYYSQIVNDFQKGDIAEGYSVSREKKESFPLTVTSAQKNPTAFYLCATDRGSGNQPQHFGDGTRLSIL.